This T cell receptor (beta chain) appears in the sequencing data of a study of T cells expressing NK-cell markers. The wider study: With respect to HCMV, most of the eight sequenced donors were seropositive, and one was seronegative. General observations from the study: There remained a lack of clarity about HCMV specificity of expanded NKG2C+ T cell clones.

For this clonotype: Its antigen is not known.

TCRdb derives one entry per CDR3 protein from the 5' RACE reads, leaving out DNA. The sample table includes about 260,000 distinct CDR3 sequences. The CDR3 contains 16 residues. The sample consisted of blood T cells: a sorted CD56 or NKG2C T cell subset, CD4+ or CD8+ T cells, or bulk PBMC T cells (not recorded which). This TCR was sampled from a man aged 18 to 30 in good health. This sequence joins TRBV12-3 or TRBV12-4 and TRBJ2-1; TCRdb's D call, TRBD2, is unchecked because there is no DNA. The CDR3 is CASRTGLAGAADEQFF.